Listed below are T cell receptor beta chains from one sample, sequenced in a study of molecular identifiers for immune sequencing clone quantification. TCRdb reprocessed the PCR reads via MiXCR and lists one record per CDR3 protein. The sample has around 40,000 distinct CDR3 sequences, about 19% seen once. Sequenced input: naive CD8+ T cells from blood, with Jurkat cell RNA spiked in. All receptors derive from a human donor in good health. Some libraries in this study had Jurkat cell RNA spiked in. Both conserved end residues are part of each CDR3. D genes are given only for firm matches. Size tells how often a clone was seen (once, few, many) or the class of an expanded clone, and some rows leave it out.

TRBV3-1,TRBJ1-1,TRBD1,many,TGTGCCAGCAGCCATGCTCACAGGGGGAACACTGAAGCTTTCTTT,CASSHAHRGNTEAFF
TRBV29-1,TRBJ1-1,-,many,TGCAGCGTTGAAATGAACACTGAAGCTTTCTTT,CSVEMNTEAFF
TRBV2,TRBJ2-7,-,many,TGTGCCAGCAGCGGGTCCTCCATCTACGAGCAGTACTTC,CASSGSSIYEQYF
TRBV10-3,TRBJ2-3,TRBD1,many,TGTGCCACCTCGGACAGGGGTGCAGATACGCAGTATTTT,CATSDRGADTQYF
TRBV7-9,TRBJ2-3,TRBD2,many,TGTGCCAGCAGCTTAGTCCGGGGGGAGGTCACAGATACGCAGTATTTT,CASSLVRGEVTDTQYF
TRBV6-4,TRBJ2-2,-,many,TGTGCCAGCAGTGTAGGAGACACCGGGGAGCTGTTTTTT,CASSVGDTGELFF
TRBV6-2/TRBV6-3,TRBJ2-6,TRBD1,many,TGTGCCAGCAGTTATTGGACAGGTCCCTCTGGGGCCAACGTCCTGACTTTC,CASSYWTGPSGANVLTF
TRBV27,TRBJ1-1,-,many,TGTGCCAGCAGTTTGGGGCAGGCGAACACTGAAGCTTTCTTT,CASSLGQANTEAFF
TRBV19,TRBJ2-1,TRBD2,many,TGTGCCAGTAGTACGACCCTCGGCGGGGGGTACCCATACAATGAGCAGTTCTTC,CASSTTLGGGYPYNEQFF
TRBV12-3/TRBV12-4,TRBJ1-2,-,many,TGTGCCAGCAGTGTTGGTCTCCTTGGCTACACCTTC,CASSVGLLGYTF
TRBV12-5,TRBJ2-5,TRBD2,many,TGTGCTAGTGGTTTGGATTTTGCTAGCGGGGGCCCCCAAGAGACCCAGTACTTC,CASGLDFASGGPQETQYF
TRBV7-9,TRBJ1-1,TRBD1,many,TGTGCCAGCAGCCCAGGACAGGGGGCGCGAACTGAAGCTTTCTTT,CASSPGQGARTEAFF
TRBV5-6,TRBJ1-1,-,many,TGTGCCAGCAGCTTTGTTGGCAGTTACATGAACACTGAAGCTTTCTTT,CASSFVGSYMNTEAFF
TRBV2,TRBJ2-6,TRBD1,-,TGCGCCAGCAGTGATGGGGCAGGGGGCTTTCTTGGGGCCAACGTCCCGACTTTC,CASSDGAGGFLGANVPTF
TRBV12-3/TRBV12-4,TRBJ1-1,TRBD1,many,TGTGCCAGCAGTCCGGGACAGGGGGCGTGGAACACTGAAGCTTTCTTT,CASSPGQGAWNTEAFF
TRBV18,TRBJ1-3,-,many,TGTGCCAGCTCACCACGCCGGACAATCGATTCTGGAAACACCATATATTTT,CASSPRRTIDSGNTIYF
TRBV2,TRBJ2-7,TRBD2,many,TGTGCCAGCCCCCCATGGGGGACTAGCGGTACGTCCTACGAGCAGTACTTC,CASPPWGTSGTSYEQYF
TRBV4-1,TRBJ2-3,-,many,TGCGCCAGCAGCATCTGGACAGGCACAGATACGCAGTATTTT,CASSIWTGTDTQYF
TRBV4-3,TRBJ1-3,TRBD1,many,TGCGCCAGCAGCCAAGATGGGACAGATGGAAACACCATATATTTT,CASSQDGTDGNTIYF
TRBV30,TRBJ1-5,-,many,TGTGCCTGGAGTGCAGGGATTCAGCCCCAGCATTTT,CAWSAGIQPQHF
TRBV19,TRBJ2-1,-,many,TGTGCCAGTAGCTATCAGACCTTAGACAATGAGCAGTTCTTC,CASSYQTLDNEQFF
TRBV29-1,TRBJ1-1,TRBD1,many,TGCAGCGTTAAAGGACAGGGCAACACTGAAGCTTTCTTT,CSVKGQGNTEAFF
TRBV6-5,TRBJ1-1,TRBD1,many,TGTGCCAGCAGTATTACGACAGGGTGGACTGAAGCTTTCTTT,CASSITTGWTEAFF
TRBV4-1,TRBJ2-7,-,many,TGCGCCAGCAGCCAAGATCTGGGCTACGAGCAGTACTTC,CASSQDLGYEQYF
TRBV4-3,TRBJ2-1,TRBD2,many,TGCGCCAGCAGCCAAGAGGCGGGTGGTAGCGGGGACGTCGATGAGCAGTTCTTC,CASSQEAGGSGDVDEQFF
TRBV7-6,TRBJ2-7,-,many,TGTGCCAGCAGCCCACTTCAGACTCCTGCCTACGAGCAGTACTTC,CASSPLQTPAYEQYF
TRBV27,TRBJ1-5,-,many,TGTGCCAGCAGTACGGGGAGTTATAGCAATCAGCCCCAGCATTTT,CASSTGSYSNQPQHF
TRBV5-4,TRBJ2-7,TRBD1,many,TGTGCCAGCAGCTTGGACAAACGACAGGGGTACGAGCAGTACTTC,CASSLDKRQGYEQYF
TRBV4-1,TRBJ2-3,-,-,TGCGCCAGCAGCCAATCTTCAAGGAGCAATCAGCCCCAGTATTTT,CASSQSSRSNQPQYF
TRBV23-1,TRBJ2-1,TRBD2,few,TGCGCCAGCAGTCAATCGTCAACTAGCGGGAGGGCCAAGGTTGACTGCAATGAGCAGTTCTTC,CASSQSSTSGRAKVDCNEQFF
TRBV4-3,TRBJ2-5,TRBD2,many,TGCGCCAGCAGCCAAGATCTCGGACTAGCGGGGCTGAGTTTGGTGACCCAGTACTTC,CASSQDLGLAGLSLVTQYF
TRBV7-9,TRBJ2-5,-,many,TGTGCCAGTAGCTTTACGCAGGACCAAGAGACCCAGTACTTC,CASSFTQDQETQYF
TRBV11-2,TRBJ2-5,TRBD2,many,TGTGCCAGCAGCTGGAATGTGGGGGAGGGAGAGACCCAGTACTTC,CASSWNVGEGETQYF
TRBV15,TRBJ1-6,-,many,TGTGCCACCAGCAGAGATTTTGGGTCCCCCTATAATTCACCCCTCCACTTT,CATSRDFGSPYNSPLHF
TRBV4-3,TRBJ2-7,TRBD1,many,TGCGCCAGCAGCCAAGGGGACAGGGGCTACGAGCAGTACTTC,CASSQGDRGYEQYF
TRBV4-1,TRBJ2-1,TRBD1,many,TGCGCCAGCAGCCAAGATCAGGGGGTTGAGCAGTTCTTC,CASSQDQGVEQFF
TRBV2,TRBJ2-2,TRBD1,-,TGTGCCAGCGGGGACAGGGCGAACACCGGGGAGCTGTTTTTT,CASGDRANTGELFF
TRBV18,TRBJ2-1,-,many,TGTGCCAGCTCACCAAGTGATAGCTCCTACAATGAGCAGTTCTTC,CASSPSDSSYNEQFF
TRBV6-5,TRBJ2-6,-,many,TGTGCCAGCAGTTACTCCCTACTCGGGAGAAGATCTGGGGCCAACGTCCTGACTTTC,CASSYSLLGRRSGANVLTF
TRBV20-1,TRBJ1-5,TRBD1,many,TGCAGTGCTAGCCCTCGACAGGGGGTTATTAGCAATCAGCCCCAGCATTTT,CSASPRQGVISNQPQHF
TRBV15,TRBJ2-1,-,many,TGTGCCACCAGCAGAGATCTGAGTCTTTACAATGAGCAGTTCTTC,CATSRDLSLYNEQFF
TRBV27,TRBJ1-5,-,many,TGTGCCAGCAGTTGGTCACATGATCAGCCCCAGCATTTT,CASSWSHDQPQHF
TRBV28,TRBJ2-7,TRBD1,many,TGTGCCAGCAGTTTGGGGACAGGGGGCGGCTACGAGCAGTACTTC,CASSLGTGGGYEQYF
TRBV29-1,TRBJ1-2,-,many,TGCAGCGTTGACCGGGAAGCCCGTGGCTACACCTTC,CSVDREARGYTF
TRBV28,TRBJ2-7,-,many,TGTGCCAGCAGTTTAAGGGGACTCCGCTACGAGCAGTACTTC,CASSLRGLRYEQYF
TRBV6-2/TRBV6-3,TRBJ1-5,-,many,TGTGCCAGCAGTTACTTTGGGGGTCGTAGCAATCAGCCCCAGCATTTT,CASSYFGGRSNQPQHF
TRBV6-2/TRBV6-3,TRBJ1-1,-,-,TGTGCCAGCAGTTTGGGGGGCAGTGAAGCTTTCTTT,CASSLGGSEAFF
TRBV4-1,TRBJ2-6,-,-,TGCGCCAGCAGCCACCTATCAGGGGCCAACGTCCTGACTTTC,CASSHLSGANVLTF
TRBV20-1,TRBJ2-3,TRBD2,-,TGCAGTGCCGCTACTAGCGGGAGTCCTGCAGATACGCAGTATTTT,CSAATSGSPADTQYF
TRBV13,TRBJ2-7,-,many,TGTGCCAGCAGCGCGAACGCGGCACCGGCTGGGGAGCAGTACTTC,CASSANAAPAGEQYF
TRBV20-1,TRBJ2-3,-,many,TGCAGTGCTAGAGATCTTTGGCAGGGGACAGATACGCAGTATTTT,CSARDLWQGTDTQYF
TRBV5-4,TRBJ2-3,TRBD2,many,TGTGCCAGCAGCTTTCAGGGCGGGGGTTCAGATACGCAGTATTTT,CASSFQGGGSDTQYF
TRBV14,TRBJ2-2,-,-,TGTGCCAGCAGCTTACGAGCATCGTTCGGGGAGCTGTTTTTT,CASSLRASFGELFF